This TCR beta chain is drawn from a study of blood T cell repertoires in COVID-19. As for the study in general: Specimens from acute and convalescent COVID-19 originated in the United States, Italy and Spain. T cells, B-cell-depleted T cells, or PBMCs supplied cDNA or gDNA.

CDR3 length: 13 residues. Germline V gene lookup returns CDR1 MNHEY and CDR2 SVGAGI. Trimming took 6 bases from V and 10 from J; bases not matched to a gene: 9. Per the study methods: Reference gene primer amplification yielded estimated nucleated cell counts. TCRdb's copy holds only in-frame clones and misses some; the assay was immunoSEQ multiplex PCR. V, J and clone size were drawn from that table, and D and trimming were deduced from the DNA. The data hold roughly 160,000 clones, with just under 90% observed a single time. Followed over time, Seattle patients had been enrolled while infection was active. This clone was recorded only once.

Sequencing input: peripheral blood. The chain carries TRBV6-5 and TRBJ1-1, with TRBD1 matching over 9 bases. This TCR came from an older woman with COVID-19, enrolled during active disease. The CDR3 DNA reads as TGTGCCAGCAGCGACGGGACAGGGAGGGGAGCTTTCTTT. This translates into CASSDGTGRGAFF.